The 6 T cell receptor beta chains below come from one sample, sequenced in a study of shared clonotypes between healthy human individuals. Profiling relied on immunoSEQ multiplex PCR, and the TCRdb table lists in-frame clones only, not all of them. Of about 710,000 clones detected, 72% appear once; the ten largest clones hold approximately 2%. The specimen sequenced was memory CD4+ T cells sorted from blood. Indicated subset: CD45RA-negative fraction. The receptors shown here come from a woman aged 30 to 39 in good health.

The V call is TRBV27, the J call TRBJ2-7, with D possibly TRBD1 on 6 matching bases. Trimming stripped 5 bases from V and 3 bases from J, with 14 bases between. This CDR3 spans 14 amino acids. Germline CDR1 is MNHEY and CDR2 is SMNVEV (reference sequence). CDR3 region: CASSPGAFYYEQYF. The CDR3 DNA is TGTGCCAGCAGTCCAGGGGCTTTCTACTACGAGCAGTACTTC.

The CDR3, as DNA: TGCGCCAGCAACCGGGACAGTACCTACAATGAGCAGTTCTTC. Translating gives CASNRDSTYNEQFF. The chain has TRBV5-1 and TRBJ2-1; 7 bases agree with TRBD1. CDR1 and CDR2 (germline): SGHRS, YFSETQ. The CDR3 loop spans 14 amino acids. Trimming took 6 bases from V and 2 from J; bases not matched to a gene: 5.

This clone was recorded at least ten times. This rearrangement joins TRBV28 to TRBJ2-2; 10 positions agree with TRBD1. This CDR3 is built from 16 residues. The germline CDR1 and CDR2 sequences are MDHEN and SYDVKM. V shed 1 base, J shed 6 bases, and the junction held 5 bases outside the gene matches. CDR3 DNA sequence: TGTGCCAGCAGTTTATCGGGACAGGGGCGGTCCGGGGAGCTGTTTTTT. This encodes CASSLSGQGRSGELFF.

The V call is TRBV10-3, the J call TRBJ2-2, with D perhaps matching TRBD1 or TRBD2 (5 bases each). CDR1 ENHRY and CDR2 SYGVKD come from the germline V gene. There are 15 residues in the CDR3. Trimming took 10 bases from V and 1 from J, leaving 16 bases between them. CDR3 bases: TGTGCCACCCACCCGACGGGGCAGAACACCGGGGAGCTGTTTTTT. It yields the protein CATHPTGQNTGELFF.

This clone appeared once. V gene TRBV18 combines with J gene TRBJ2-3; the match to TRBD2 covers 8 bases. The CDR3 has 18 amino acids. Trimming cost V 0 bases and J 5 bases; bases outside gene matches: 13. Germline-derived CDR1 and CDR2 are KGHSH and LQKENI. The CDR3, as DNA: TGTGCCAGCTCACCACCGGGCTCAGCGGGAGTAGGAGGAGATACGCAGTATTTT. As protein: CASSPPGSAGVGGDTQYF.

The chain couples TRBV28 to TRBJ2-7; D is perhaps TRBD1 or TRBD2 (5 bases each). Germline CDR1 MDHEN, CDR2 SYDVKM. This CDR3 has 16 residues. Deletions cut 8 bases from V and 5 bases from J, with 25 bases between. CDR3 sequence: CASSSPSNPRDHEQYF. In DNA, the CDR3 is TGTGCCAGCTCCTCCCCTAGCAACCCCAGGGACCACGAGCAGTACTTC.